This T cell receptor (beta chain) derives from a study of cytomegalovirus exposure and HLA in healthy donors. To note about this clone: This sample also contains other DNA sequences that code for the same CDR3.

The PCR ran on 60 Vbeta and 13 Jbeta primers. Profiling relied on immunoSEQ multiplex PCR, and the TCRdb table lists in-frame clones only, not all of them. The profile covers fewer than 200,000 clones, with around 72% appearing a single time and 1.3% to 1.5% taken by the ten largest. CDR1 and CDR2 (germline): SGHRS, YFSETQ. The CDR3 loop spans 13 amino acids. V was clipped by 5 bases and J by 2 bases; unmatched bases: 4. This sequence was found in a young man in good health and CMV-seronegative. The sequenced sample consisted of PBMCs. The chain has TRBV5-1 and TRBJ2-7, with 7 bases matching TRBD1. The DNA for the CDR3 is TGCGCCAGCAGTAGGGACAGCACCTACGAGCAGTACTTC. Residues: CASSRDSTYEQYF.